The T cell receptor (beta chain) under discussion was sequenced for a study of OX40 agonist ivuxolimab in advanced cancers. Using immunoSEQ multiplex PCR, the repertoire was profiled, and TCRdb retains in-frame clones only, with some absent. The table lists roughly 69,000 clones, 84% of them singletons. Deletions cut 2 bases from V and 5 bases from J, with 13 bases between. Looked up from germline, CDR1 is SGHNT and CDR2 is YENEEA. This CDR3 comprises 14 residues. The chain recombines TRBV11-3 with TRBJ2-7, with no clear D. The input for sequencing was CD4+ or CD8+ T cells sorted from blood, taken in a trial of the OX40 agonist ivuxolimab. This clonotype originated in an adult with an advanced solid tumor such as melanoma, head and neck, liver or kidney cancer. CDR3 DNA: TGTGCCAGCAGCTTAATCCCCGAAAGAAACGAGCAGTACTTC. Translating gives CASSLIPERNEQYF.